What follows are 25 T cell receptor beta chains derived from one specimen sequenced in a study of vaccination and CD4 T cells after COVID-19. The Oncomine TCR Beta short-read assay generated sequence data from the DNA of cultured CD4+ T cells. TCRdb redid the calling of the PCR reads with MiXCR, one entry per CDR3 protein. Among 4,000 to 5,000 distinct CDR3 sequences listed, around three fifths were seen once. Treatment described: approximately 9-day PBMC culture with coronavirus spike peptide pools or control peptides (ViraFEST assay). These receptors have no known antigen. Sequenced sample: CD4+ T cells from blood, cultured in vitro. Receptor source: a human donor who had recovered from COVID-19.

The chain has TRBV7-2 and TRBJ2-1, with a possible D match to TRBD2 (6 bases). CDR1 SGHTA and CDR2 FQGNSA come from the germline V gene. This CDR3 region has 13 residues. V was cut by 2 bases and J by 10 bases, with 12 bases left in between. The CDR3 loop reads CASSLLGGGEQFF. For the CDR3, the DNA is TGTGCCAGCAGCTTATTGGGTGGGGGGGAGCAGTTCTTC.

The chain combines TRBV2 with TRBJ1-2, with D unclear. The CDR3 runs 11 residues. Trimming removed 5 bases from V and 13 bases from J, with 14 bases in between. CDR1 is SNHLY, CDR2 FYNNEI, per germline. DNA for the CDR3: TGTGCCAGCAGTACATCCTACCAGAGCACCTTC. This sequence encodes CASSTSYQSTF.

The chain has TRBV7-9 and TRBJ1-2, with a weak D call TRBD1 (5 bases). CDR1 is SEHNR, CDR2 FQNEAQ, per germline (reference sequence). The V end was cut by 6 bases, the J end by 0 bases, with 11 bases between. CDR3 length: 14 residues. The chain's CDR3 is CASSRRQTNYGYTF. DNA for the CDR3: TGTGCCAGCAGTCGCCGACAGACTAACTATGGCTACACCTTC.

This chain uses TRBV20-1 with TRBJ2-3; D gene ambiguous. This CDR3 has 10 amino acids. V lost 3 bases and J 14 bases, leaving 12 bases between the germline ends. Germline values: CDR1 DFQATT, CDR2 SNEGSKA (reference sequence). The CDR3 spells CSASEALGYF. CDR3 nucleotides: TGCAGTGCTAGTGAGGCCTTGGGGTATTTT.

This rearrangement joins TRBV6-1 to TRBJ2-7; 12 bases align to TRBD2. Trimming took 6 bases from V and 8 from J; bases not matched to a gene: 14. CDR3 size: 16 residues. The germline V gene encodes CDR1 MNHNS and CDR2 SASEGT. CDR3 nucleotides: TGTGCCAGCAGACCTCTAGCGGGGGGGCCCTTCCGTCAGCAGTACTTC. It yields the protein CASRPLAGGPFRQQYF.

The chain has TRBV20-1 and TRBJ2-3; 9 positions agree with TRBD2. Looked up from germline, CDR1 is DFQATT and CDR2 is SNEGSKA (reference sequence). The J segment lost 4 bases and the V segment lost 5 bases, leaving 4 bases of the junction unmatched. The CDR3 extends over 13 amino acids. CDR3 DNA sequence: TGCAGTGCTGAGTCTAGCGGGGCAGATACGCAGTATTTT. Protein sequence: CSAESSGADTQYF.

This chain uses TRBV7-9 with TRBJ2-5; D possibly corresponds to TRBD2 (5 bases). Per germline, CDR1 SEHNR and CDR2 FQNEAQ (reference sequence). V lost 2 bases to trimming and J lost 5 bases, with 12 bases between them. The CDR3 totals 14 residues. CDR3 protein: CASSLSISGETQYF. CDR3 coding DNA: TGTGCCAGCAGCTTAAGTATATCGGGGGAGACCCAGTACTTC.

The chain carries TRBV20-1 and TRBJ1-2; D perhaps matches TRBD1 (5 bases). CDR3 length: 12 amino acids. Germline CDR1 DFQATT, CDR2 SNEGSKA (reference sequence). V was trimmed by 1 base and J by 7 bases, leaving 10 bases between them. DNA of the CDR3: TGCAGTGCTAGAGCGGGGACCCTTGGCTACACCTTC. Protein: CSARAGTLGYTF.

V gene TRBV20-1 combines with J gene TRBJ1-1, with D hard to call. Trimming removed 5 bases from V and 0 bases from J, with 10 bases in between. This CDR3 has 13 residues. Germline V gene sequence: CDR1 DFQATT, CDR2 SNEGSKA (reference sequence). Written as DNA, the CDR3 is TGCAGTGCTTTGGCAGTTCTGAACACTGAAGCTTTCTTT. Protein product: CSALAVLNTEAFF.

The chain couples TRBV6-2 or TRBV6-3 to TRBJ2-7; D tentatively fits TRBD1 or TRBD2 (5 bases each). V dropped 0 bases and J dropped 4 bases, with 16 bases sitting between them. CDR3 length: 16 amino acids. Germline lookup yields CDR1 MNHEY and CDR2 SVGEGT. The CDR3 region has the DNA TGTGCCAGCAGTTACTCGAGGGGCAGGGTGGATTACGAGCAGTACTTC. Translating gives CASSYSRGRVDYEQYF.

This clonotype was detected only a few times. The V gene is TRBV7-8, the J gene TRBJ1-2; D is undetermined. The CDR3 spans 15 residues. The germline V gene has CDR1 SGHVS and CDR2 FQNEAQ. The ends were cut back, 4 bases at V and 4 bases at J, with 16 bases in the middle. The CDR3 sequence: CASSSTPDRGYGYTF. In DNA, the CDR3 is TGTGCCAGCAGCTCTACACCGGACCGGGGCTATGGCTACACCTTC.

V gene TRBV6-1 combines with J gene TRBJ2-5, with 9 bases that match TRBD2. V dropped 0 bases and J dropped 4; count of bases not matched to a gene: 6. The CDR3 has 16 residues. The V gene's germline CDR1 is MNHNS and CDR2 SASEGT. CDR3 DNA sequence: TGTGCCAGCAGTGAAGCGACGTGGCGGGGGGGAGAGACCCAGTACTTC. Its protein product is CASSEATWRGGETQYF.

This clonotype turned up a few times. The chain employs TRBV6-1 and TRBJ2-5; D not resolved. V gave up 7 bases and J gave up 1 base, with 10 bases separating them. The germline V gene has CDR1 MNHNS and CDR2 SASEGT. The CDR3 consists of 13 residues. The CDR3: CASMGTAQETQYF. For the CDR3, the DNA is TGTGCCAGCATGGGTACGGCCCAAGAGACCCAGTACTTC.

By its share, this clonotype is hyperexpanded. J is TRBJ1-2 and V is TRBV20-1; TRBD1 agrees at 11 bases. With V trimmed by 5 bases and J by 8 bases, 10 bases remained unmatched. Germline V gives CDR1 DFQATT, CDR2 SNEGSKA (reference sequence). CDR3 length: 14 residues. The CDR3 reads CSAGPDRGRTGYTF. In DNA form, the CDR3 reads TGCAGTGCTGGACCGGACAGGGGGCGGACGGGCTACACCTTC.

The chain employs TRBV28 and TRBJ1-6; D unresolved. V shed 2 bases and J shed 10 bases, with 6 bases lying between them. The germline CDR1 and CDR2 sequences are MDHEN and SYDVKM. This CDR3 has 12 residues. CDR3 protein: CASSLPISPLHF. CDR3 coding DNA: TGTGCCAGCAGTTTACCGATATCACCCCTCCACTTT.

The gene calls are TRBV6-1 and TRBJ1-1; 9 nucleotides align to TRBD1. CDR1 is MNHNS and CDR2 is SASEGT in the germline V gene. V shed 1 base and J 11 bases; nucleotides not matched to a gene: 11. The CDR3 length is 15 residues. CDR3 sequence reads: CASSEVVPGQGSAFF. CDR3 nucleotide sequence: TGTGCCAGCAGTGAAGTCGTACCGGGACAGGGTTCGGCTTTCTTT.

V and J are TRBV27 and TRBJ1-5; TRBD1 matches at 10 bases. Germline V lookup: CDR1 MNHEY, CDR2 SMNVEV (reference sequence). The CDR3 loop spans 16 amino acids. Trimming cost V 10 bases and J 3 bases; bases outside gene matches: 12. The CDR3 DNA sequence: TGTGCCACCCGGGATCTGGGACAGGGGTTCAATCAGCCCCAGCATTTT. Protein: CATRDLGQGFNQPQHF.

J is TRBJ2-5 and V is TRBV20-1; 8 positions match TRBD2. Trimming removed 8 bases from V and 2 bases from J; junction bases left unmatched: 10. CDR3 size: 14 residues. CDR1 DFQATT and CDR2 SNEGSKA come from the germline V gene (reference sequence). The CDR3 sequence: CSFPKERGQETQYF. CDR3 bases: TGCAGTTTCCCCAAAGAGCGGGGGCAAGAGACCCAGTACTTC.

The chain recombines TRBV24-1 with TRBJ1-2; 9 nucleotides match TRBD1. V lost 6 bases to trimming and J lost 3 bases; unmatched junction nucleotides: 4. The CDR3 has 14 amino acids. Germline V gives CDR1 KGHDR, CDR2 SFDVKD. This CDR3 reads CATSRTGGDYGYTF. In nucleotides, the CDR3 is TGTGCCACCAGTCGAACAGGGGGCGACTATGGCTACACCTTC.

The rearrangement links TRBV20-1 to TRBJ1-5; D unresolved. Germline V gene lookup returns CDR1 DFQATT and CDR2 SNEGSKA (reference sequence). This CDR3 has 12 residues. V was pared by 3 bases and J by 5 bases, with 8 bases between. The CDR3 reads CSASYTYQPQHF. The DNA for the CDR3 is TGCAGTGCTAGTTACACATATCAGCCCCAGCATTTT.

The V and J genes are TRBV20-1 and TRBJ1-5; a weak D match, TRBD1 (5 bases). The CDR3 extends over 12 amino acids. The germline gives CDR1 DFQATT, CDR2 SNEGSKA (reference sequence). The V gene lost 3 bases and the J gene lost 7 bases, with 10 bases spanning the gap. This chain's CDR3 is CSASQGSQPQHF. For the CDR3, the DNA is TGCAGTGCTAGTCAGGGTAGCCAGCCCCAGCATTTT.

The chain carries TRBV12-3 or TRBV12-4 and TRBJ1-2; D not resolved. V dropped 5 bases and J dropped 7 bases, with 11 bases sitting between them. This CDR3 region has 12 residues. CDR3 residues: CASSHARVGYTF. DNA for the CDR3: TGTGCCAGCAGTCACGCTAGGGTTGGCTACACCTTC.

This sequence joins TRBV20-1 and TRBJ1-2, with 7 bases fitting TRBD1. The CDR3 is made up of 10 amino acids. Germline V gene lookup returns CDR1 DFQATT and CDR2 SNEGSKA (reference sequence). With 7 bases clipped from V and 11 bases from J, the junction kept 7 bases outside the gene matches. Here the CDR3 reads CSVAGTAYTF. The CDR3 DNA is TGCAGTGTTGCCGGGACAGCGTACACCTTC.

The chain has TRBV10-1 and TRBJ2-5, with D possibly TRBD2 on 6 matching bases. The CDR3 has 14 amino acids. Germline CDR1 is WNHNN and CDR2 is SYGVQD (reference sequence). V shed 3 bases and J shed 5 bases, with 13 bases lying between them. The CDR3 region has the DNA TGCGCCAGCAGTGATGCGGGGCGCGGGGAGACCCAGTACTTC. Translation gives CASSDAGRGETQYF.

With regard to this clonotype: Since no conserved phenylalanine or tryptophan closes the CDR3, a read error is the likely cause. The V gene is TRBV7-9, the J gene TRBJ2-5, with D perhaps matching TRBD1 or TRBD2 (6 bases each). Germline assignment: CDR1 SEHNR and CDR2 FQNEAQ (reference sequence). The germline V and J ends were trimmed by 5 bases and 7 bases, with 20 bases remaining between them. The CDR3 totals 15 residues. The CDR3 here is CASSPQGVEGGTQYL. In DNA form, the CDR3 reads TGTGCCAGCAGCCCACAGGGCGTCGAGGGGGGGACCCAGTACCTC.